This TCR beta chain was documented in a study of blood T cell repertoires in COVID-19. Looking at the study overall: The cDNA or gDNA used as material had been derived from T cells, B-cell-depleted T cells, or PBMCs.

The CDR3 has 16 residues. Germline loops: CDR1 MGHRA, CDR2 YSYEKL. The ends lost 3 bases at V and 4 bases at J; junction bases unmatched: 7. Using immunoSEQ multiplex PCR, the repertoire was profiled, and TCRdb retains in-frame clones only, with some absent. The table has 200,000 to 250,000 clones, roughly 86% seen once. Participants were aged about 18 to 90 years, lived in 24 US areas, and enrolled virtually. Clinical history reported by participants formed the basis on which cohorts were assigned. The source of this sequence is a young man with acute COVID-19. The gene calls are TRBV4-1 and TRBJ1-5; 9 bases align to TRBD1. Sequenced sample: PBMCs or T cells enriched from blood (not recorded which). The CDR3 here is CASSQADRGENQPQHF. The CDR3 nucleotides are TGCGCCAGCAGCCAGGCCGACAGGGGGGAGAATCAGCCCCAGCATTTT.